This T cell receptor beta chain emerged from a study of OX40 agonist ivuxolimab in advanced cancers. Looking at the study overall: The patients got ivuxolimab, which is an agonistic anti-OX40 (CD134) antibody.

CDR1 SGDLS and CDR2 YYNGEE come from the germline V gene. The CDR3 covers 12 residues. V was clipped by 4 bases and J by 7 bases, with 11 bases between them. Findings of the study overall: Low normalized T-cell clonal expansion was also seen in some nonresponders. With doses of 0.1 to 3.0 mg/kg, CD4+ and CD8+ blood T cells had undergone clonal expansion by week 6. Expanded clones were, on average, more numerous among CD8+ T cells than CD4+.

Concerning this clone: Its matching antigen is unknown.

TCRdb's table, derived via immunoSEQ multiplex PCR, lists solely in-frame clones and lacks some. In the table there are about 48,000 clones, about three quarters of which are singletons. The rearrangement links TRBV9 to TRBJ1-1, with D possibly TRBD1 on 5 matching bases. The sample here was CD4+ or CD8+ T cells sorted from blood, taken in a trial of the OX40 agonist ivuxolimab. The source of this sequence is an adult with an advanced solid tumor such as melanoma, head and neck, liver or kidney cancer. CDR3 sequence: CASSPGGLEAFF. The CDR3, as DNA: TGTGCCAGCAGCCCGGGGGGACTTGAAGCTTTCTTT.